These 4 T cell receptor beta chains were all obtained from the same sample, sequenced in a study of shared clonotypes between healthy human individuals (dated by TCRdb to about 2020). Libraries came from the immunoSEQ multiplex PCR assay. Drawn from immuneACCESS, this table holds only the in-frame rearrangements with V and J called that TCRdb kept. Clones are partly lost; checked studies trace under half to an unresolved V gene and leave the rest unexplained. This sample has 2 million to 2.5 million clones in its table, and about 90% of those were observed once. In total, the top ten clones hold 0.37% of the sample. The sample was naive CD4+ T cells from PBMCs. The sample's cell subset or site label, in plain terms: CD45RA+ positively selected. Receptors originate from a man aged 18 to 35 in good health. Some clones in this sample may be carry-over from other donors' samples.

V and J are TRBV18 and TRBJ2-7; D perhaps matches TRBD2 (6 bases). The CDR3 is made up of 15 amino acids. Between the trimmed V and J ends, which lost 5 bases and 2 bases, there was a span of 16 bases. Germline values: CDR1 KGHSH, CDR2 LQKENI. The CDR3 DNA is TGTGCCAGCTCAGGGGGGACCTCCGGACCCTACGAGCAGTACTTC. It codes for CASSGGTSGPYEQYF.

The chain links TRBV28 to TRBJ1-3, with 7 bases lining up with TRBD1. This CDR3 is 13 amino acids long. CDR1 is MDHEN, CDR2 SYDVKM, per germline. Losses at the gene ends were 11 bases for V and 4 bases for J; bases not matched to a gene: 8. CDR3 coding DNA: TGTGCCTGTAACAGGGGAGCCGGAAACACCATATATTTT. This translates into CACNRGAGNTIYF.

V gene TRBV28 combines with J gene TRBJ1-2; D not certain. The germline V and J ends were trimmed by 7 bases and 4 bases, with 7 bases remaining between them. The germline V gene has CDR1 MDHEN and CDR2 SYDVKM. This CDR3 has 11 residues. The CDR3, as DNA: TGTGCCAGCACGCAACTCTATGGCTACACCTTC. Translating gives CASTQLYGYTF.

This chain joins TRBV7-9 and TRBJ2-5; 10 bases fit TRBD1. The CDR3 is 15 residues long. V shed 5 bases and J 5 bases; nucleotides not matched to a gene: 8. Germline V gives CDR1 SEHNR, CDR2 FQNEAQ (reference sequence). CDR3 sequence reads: CASSALTGGWETQYF. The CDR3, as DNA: TGTGCCAGCAGCGCCCTGACAGGGGGCTGGGAGACCCAGTACTTC.